This TCR beta chain stems from a study of T cells after yellow fever vaccination. About the study: The SMART-Seq v4 Ultra Low Input method served to prepare the low-cell-number fractions. General observations from the study: Abundant bulk-derived clonotypes could contaminate FACS-sorted repertoires. Researchers report a weaker secondary response that nonetheless peaked faster, day 5 versus 15.

Production of TCR cDNA was by 5'RACE template switching, which also added a universal primer site and UMIs. TCRdb itself ran the 5' RACE reads through MiXCR, one entry per CDR3 protein. In the table there are 200,000 to 300,000 distinct CDR3 sequences, about 7% of which are singletons. The CDR3 runs to 15 residues. V lost 5 bases to trimming and J lost 7 bases; unmatched junction nucleotides: 10. Germline loops: CDR1 SGHTA, CDR2 FQGNSA. This clonotype was seen many times. Its antigen is as yet unknown. The chain carries TRBV7-2 and TRBJ2-1; 8 nucleotides agree with TRBD1. This clonotype was sampled from a man aged 30 to 45 who received the YFV17D yellow fever vaccine. This specimen was CD4+ T cells sorted from PBMCs, taken on the day of the yellow fever booster vaccination. Written as DNA, the CDR3 is TGTGCCAGCAGCCTAACAGGGGGTAATTTTAATGAGCAGTTCTTC. Protein sequence: CASSLTGGNFNEQFF.